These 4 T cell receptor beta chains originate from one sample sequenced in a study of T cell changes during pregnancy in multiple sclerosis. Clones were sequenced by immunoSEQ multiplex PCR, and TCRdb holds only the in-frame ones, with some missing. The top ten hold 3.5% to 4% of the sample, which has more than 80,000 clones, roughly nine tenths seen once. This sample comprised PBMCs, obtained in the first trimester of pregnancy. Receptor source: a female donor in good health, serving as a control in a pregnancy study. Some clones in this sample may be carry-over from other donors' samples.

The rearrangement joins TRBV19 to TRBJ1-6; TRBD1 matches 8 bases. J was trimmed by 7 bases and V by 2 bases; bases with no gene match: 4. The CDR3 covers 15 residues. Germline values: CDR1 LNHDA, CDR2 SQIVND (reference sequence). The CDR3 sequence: CASSIRTGSNSPLHF. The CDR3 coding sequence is TGTGCCAGTAGTATAAGGACAGGGAGCAATTCACCCCTCCACTTT.

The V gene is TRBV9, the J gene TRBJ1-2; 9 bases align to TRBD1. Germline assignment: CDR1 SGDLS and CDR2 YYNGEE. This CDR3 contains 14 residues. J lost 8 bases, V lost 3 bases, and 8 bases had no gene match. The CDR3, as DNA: TGTGCCAGCAGCGCCTCGGGACAGGGTAACGGCTACACCTTC. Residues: CASSASGQGNGYTF.

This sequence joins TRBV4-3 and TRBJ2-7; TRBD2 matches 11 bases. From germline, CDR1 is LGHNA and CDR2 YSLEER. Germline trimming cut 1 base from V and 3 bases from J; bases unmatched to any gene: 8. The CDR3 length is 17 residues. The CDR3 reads CASSQAPGTSGFYEQYF. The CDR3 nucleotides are TGCGCCAGCAGCCAAGCTCCCGGGACTAGCGGTTTCTACGAGCAGTACTTC.

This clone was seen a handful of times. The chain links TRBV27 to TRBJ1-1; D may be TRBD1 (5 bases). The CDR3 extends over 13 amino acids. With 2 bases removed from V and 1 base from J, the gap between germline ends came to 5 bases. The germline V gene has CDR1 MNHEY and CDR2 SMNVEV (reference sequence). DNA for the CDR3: TGTGCCAGCAGTTTAAGGGGGAACACTGAAGCTTTCTTT. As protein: CASSLRGNTEAFF.